This T cell receptor beta chain was identified in a study of cytomegalovirus exposure and HLA in healthy donors. This clone occurred a few times. Amplification used 60 Vbeta primers and 13 Jbeta primers. TCRdb's copy holds only in-frame clones and misses some; the assay was immunoSEQ multiplex PCR. Of about 160,000 clones listed, approximately 81% are singletons. Germline loops: CDR1 SGDLS, CDR2 YYNGEE. The CDR3 is made up of 15 amino acids. V lost 6 bases and J lost 2, with 15 bases in between. Specimen: PBMCs. This TCR derives from a man aged 18 to 35 in good health and CMV-seropositive. The chain links TRBV9 to TRBJ2-1, with D perhaps TRBD2 (6 bases). The chain's CDR3 is CASTPGLLTYNEQFF. The CDR3 region has the DNA TGTGCCAGCACCCCGGGACTGCTCACCTACAATGAGCAGTTCTTC.